These T cell receptor beta chains were read from a single sample in a study of blood T cell repertoires in COVID-19. Libraries were prepared by immunoSEQ multiplex PCR; TCRdb keeps only in-frame clonotypes and omits some of them. The repertoire includes a few hundred thousand clones, approximately 92% of them detected once, and about a fifth sits in the top ten. Sample: PBMCs or T cells enriched from blood (not recorded which). The origin of the receptors is a woman aged 25 to 39 who had recovered from COVID-19. Each CDR3 is given with its conserved first and last residue. The D gene is left open where the match is weak. The listing skips clone size in some rows; elsewhere it reads once, few, many or a size class.

d_call,v_call,clone_size,j_call,cdr3_aa,cdr3_nt
TRBD1,TRBV30,few,TRBJ2-1,CAFTGGASRTFF,TGTGCCTTTACAGGGGGCGCGTCTCGAACGTTCTTC
.,TRBV15,.,TRBJ1-5,CATSPRQGNQPQHF,TGTGCCACCAGCCCTAGACAGGGCAATCAGCCCCAGCATTTT
.,TRBV7-3,.,TRBJ1-1,CASSSLAGLNTEAFF,TGTGCCAGCAGCTCCCTCGCCGGACTAAACACTGAAGCTTTCTTT
.,TRBV20-1,.,TRBJ2-3,CSASMASGTDTQYF,TGCAGTGCTAGTATGGCTAGCGGCACAGATACGCAGTATTTT
.,TRBV3-1/TRBV3-2,.,TRBJ1-3,CASSQEFTGSGNTIYF,TGTGCCAGCAGCCAAGAATTTACGGGCTCTGGAAACACCATATATTTT
.,TRBV7-9,.,TRBJ2-5,CATKETQYF,TGTGCCACCAAAGAGACCCAGTACTTC
TRBD1,TRBV7-8,.,TRBJ1-2,CASSLRDSGGYTF,TGTGCCAGCAGCTTGCGGGACAGCGGAGGCTACACCTTC
.,TRBV7-2,.,TRBJ1-1,CASSFRRTATEAFF,TGTGCCAGCAGCTTTAGACGGACAGCCACTGAAGCTTTCTTT
.,TRBV7-2,.,TRBJ2-7,CASSLAVESSYEQYF,TGTGCCAGCAGCTTGGCGGTCGAGAGCTCCTACGAGCAGTACTTC
.,TRBV5-5,.,TRBJ1-6,CASSLEGGYNSPLHF,TGTGCCAGCAGCTTGGAGGGGGGGTATAATTCACCCCTCCACTTT
TRBD1,TRBV7-9,.,TRBJ2-2,CAGPKQGNGELFF,TGTGCCGGCCCTAAACAGGGGAACGGGGAGCTGTTTTTT
TRBD1,TRBV18,.,TRBJ1-1,CASSPDRDSEAFF,TGTGCCAGCTCACCGGACCGGGACAGCGAAGCTTTCTTT
TRBD1,TRBV27,.,TRBJ2-7,CASSLKGGDRGLVVTYEQYF,TGTGCCAGCAGTTTAAAGGGGGGGGACAGGGGTTTGGTGGTGACCTACGAGCAGTACTTC
TRBD2,TRBV12-5,once,TRBJ2-1,CASGPSSGGYNEQFF,TGTGCTAGTGGCCCCTCTAGCGGGGGGTACAATGAGCAGTTCTTC
.,TRBV6-1,.,TRBJ2-2,CASSEDSPGELFF,TGTGCCAGCAGTGAGGACAGCCCCGGGGAGCTGTTTTTT
.,TRBV6-2/TRBV6-3,.,TRBJ2-1,CASSYLRSSFRNEQFF,TGTGCCAGCAGTTACCTACGGTCGTCTTTTCGCAATGAGCAGTTCTTC
.,TRBV7-9,.,TRBJ2-7,CASSQTLPGGAGRVEQYF,TGTGCCAGCAGCCAGACACTCCCAGGGGGTGCGGGGCGGGTCGAGCAGTACTTC
.,TRBV5-1,.,TRBJ1-5,CASSLGAGSENQPQHF,TGCGCCAGCAGCTTGGGCGCAGGATCAGAAAATCAGCCCCAGCATTTT
TRBD1,TRBV11-2,.,TRBJ1-6,CASSRQGNYNSPLHF,TGTGCCAGCAGCAGACAGGGGAACTATAATTCACCCCTCCACTTT
.,TRBV5-1,.,TRBJ1-6,CASSPQGSYNSPLHF,TGCGCCAGCAGCCCACAGGGTTCCTATAATTCACCCCTCCACTTT
TRBD2,TRBV24-1,.,TRBJ2-1,CATSEGAGGRSEQFF,TGTGCCACCAGTGAAGGGGCGGGAGGACGTAGTGAGCAGTTCTTC
TRBD2,TRBV9,.,TRBJ2-7,CASSVGGAGYEQYF,TGTGCCAGCAGCGTGGGAGGGGCTGGCTACGAGCAGTACTTC
.,TRBV28,.,TRBJ2-1,CASSPSQGRGYNEQFF,TGTGCCAGCAGTCCCTCACAGGGTAGAGGCTACAATGAGCAGTTCTTC
.,TRBV3-1/TRBV3-2,.,TRBJ1-4,CASSATGVRNEKLFF,TGTGCCAGCAGCGCAACCGGGGTCCGGAATGAAAAACTGTTTTTT
.,TRBV4-3,.,TRBJ2-2,CASSQAPGELFF,TGCGCCAGCAGCCAAGCTCCCGGGGAGCTGTTTTTT
.,TRBV9,.,TRBJ1-6,CASSARDGVLHF,TGTGCCAGCAGCGCCAGGGATGGGGTCCTCCACTTT
TRBD2,TRBV11-3,.,TRBJ2-2,CASSLGGSGRTGELFF,TGTGCCAGCAGCTTAGGGGGTAGCGGGAGAACCGGGGAGCTGTTTTTT
.,TRBV7-2,.,TRBJ2-7,CASSPGTFEQYF,TGTGCCAGCAGCCCCGGGACATTCGAGCAGTACTTC
TRBD2,TRBV28,.,TRBJ2-5,CASSLAGVEETQYF,TGTGCCAGCAGTCTAGCGGGGGTAGAAGAGACCCAGTACTTC
TRBD1,TRBV6-5,.,TRBJ1-2,CASSYSAGGKGGYTF,TGTGCCAGCAGTTATTCGGCAGGGGGCAAGGGAGGCTACACCTTC
TRBD2,TRBV5-4,.,TRBJ2-1,CASSLKLAGVNEQFF,TGTGCCAGCAGCTTGAAACTAGCGGGAGTGAATGAGCAGTTCTTC
TRBD1,TRBV5-1,.,TRBJ2-1,CASDPGQGYEQFF,TGCGCCAGCGATCCGGGACAGGGCTATGAGCAGTTCTTC
.,TRBV7-6,.,TRBJ1-1,CASSLWGGVNTEAFF,TGTGCCAGCAGCTTGTGGGGAGGGGTGAACACTGAAGCTTTCTTT
.,TRBV27,.,TRBJ1-5,CASSLTGGTSNQPQHF,TGTGCCAGCAGTTTAACGGGGGGTACAAGTAATCAGCCCCAGCATTTT
TRBD2,TRBV27,.,TRBJ2-3,CASTPTSGFRGTQYF,TGTGCCAGCACCCCGACTAGCGGGTTCAGAGGTACGCAGTATTTT
.,TRBV12-3/TRBV12-4,.,TRBJ2-1,CASSFSSYNEQFF,TGTGCCAGCAGTTTTAGTTCCTACAATGAGCAGTTCTTC
.,TRBV12-2,.,TRBJ1-2,CASRLALLEGYTF,TGTGCAAGTCGCTTAGCCCTTCTAGAGGGCTACACCTTC
TRBD2,TRBV4-3,.,TRBJ2-3,CASSHSGLAGISTDTQYF,TGCGCCAGCAGCCACAGCGGCCTAGCGGGGATTAGCACAGATACGCAGTATTTT
TRBD1,TRBV28,.,TRBJ1-4,CASSPGTGGTRANEKLFF,TGTGCCAGCAGTCCCGGGACAGGGGGCACGAGGGCTAATGAAAAACTGTTTTTT
TRBD1,TRBV28,.,TRBJ1-5,CASSSTGQGYQPQHF,TGTGCCAGCAGTTCTACGGGACAGGGCTATCAGCCCCAGCATTTT
.,TRBV28,.,TRBJ1-1,CASTSTVVTEAFF,TGTGCCAGCACCTCAACAGTGGTAACTGAAGCTTTCTTT
.,TRBV6-2/TRBV6-3,.,TRBJ2-5,CASSREETQYF,TGTGCCAGCAGTCGTGAGGAGACCCAGTACTTC
.,TRBV5-5,few,TRBJ2-7,CASSPTTSYEQYF,TGTGCCAGCAGCCCGACTACCTCCTACGAGCAGTACTTC
TRBD2,TRBV5-4,.,TRBJ2-5,CASSLDGLAGKETQYF,TGTGCCAGCAGCTTGGACGGACTAGCGGGAAAAGAGACCCAGTACTTC
.,TRBV2,once,TRBJ2-7,CASSVGPAAYEQYF,TGTGCCAGCAGTGTGGGCCCCGCCGCCTACGAGCAGTACTTC
.,TRBV5-1,.,TRBJ1-1,CASSLQGWTEAFF,TGCGCCAGCAGCTTGCAGGGTTGGACTGAAGCTTTCTTT
.,TRBV4-3,.,TRBJ1-1,CASSPNSNMNTEAFF,TGCGCCAGCAGCCCAAACAGTAACATGAACACTGAAGCTTTCTTT
.,TRBV24-1,.,TRBJ2-7,CATLCRGYYEQYF,TGTGCCACCCTTTGTAGGGGTTACTACGAGCAGTACTTC
TRBD2,TRBV18,.,TRBJ2-3,CASSPRGSGRIADTQYF,TGTGCCAGCTCGCCTCGAGGTAGCGGGAGAATCGCAGATACGCAGTATTTT
.,TRBV19,.,TRBJ2-7,CASSSRGLSSYEQYF,TGTGCCAGTAGTAGCCGAGGACTGAGCTCCTACGAGCAGTACTTC
.,TRBV18,once,TRBJ2-2,CASGAGLNTGELFF,TGTGCCAGCGGGGCAGGGCTAAACACCGGGGAGCTGTTTTTT
TRBD1,TRBV6-1,.,TRBJ2-1,CASSDQGAEQFF,TGTGCCAGCAGTGACCAGGGGGCGGAGCAGTTCTTC
.,TRBV28,.,TRBJ2-6,CASSRPSSGANVLTF,TGTGCCAGCAGCCGCCCTAGCTCTGGGGCCAACGTCCTGACTTTC